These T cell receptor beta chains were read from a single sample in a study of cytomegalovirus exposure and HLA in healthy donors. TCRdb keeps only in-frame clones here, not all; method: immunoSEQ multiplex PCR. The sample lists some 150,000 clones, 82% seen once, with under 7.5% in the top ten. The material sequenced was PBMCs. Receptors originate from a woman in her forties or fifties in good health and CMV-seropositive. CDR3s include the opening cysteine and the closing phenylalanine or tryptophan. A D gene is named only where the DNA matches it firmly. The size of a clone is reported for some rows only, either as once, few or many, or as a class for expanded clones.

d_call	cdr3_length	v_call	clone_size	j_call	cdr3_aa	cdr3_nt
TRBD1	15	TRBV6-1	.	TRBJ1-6	CASSVEGAGNSPLHF	TGTGCCAGCAGTGTGGAGGGGGCTGGTAATTCACCCCTCCACTTT
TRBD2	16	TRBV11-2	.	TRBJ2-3	CASSRTSGGHADTQYF	TGTGCCAGCAGCCGGACTAGCGGGGGTCACGCAGATACGCAGTATTTT
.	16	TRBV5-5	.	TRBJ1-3	CASSFDPYGAGNTIYF	TGTGCCAGCAGCTTTGATCCATACGGGGCTGGAAACACCATATATTTT
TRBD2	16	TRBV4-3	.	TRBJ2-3	CASSQGGRGGTDTQYF	TGCGCCAGCAGCCAAGGTGGCCGGGGGGGGACAGATACGCAGTATTTT
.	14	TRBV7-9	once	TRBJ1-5	CASSLSPGNQPQHF	TGTGCCAGCAGCCTCTCTCCGGGGAATCAGCCCCAGCATTTT
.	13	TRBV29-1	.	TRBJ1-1	CSVGRTGNTEAFF	TGCAGCGTTGGACGGACTGGGAACACTGAAGCTTTCTTT
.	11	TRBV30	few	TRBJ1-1	CAWSPGVPAFF	TGTGCCTGGAGTCCAGGGGTTCCGGCTTTCTTT
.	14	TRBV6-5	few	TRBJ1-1	CASKTRRGEAEAFF	TGTGCCAGCAAGACCCGCAGGGGAGAAGCTGAAGCTTTCTTT
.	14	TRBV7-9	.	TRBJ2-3	CASSLDHSTDTQYF	TGTGCCAGCAGCTTAGACCACTCCACAGATACGCAGTATTTT
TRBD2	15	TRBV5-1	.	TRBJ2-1	CASSQLAGGGNEQFF	TGCGCCAGCAGTCAACTAGCGGGGGGGGGCAATGAGCAGTTCTTC
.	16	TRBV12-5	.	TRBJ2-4	CASGPYGLLAKNIQYF	TGTGCTAGTGGCCCCTACGGACTCCTAGCCAAAAACATTCAGTACTTC
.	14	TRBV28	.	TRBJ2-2	CASSLDRIPGELFF	TGTGCCAGCAGTTTAGACAGGATCCCCGGGGAGCTGTTTTTT
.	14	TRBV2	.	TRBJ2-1	CASKQDSSYNEQFF	TGTGCCAGCAAGCAGGACAGTTCCTACAATGAGCAGTTCTTC
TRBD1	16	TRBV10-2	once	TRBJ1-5	CASSESTGGFGQPQHF	TGCGCCAGCAGTGAGTCGACAGGGGGCTTTGGTCAGCCCCAGCATTTT
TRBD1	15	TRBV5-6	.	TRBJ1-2	CASRGGQGWNYGYTF	TGTGCCAGCAGGGGTGGACAGGGGTGGAACTATGGCTACACCTTC
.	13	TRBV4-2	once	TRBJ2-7	CASSRGVTYEQYF	TGTGCCAGCAGCCGGGGGGTAACCTACGAGCAGTACTTC
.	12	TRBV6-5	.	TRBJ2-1	CATSQGRSEQFF	TGTGCCACAAGTCAGGGGAGAAGTGAGCAGTTCTTC
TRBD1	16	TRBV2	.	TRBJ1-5	CASSDDQGGSNQPQHF	TGTGCCAGCAGTGATGACCAGGGGGGAAGCAATCAGCCCCAGCATTTT
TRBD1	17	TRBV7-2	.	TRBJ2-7	CASSSGTGGNSYYEQYF	TGTGCCAGCAGCTCAGGGACAGGGGGAAATTCCTACTACGAGCAGTACTTC
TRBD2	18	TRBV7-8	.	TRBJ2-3	CASSLARSSGGFTDTQYF	TGTGCCAGCAGCTTAGCGCGTTCTAGCGGGGGATTCACAGATACGCAGTATTTT
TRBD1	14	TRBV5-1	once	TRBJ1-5	CASSSGQGNQPQHF	TGCGCCAGCAGCTCCGGACAGGGCAATCAGCCCCAGCATTTT
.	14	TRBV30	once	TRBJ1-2	CAWSPGGGDYGYTF	TGTGCCTGGAGTCCGGGGGGAGGGGACTATGGCTACACCTTC
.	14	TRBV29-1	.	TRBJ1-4	CSVGSTGLNEKLFF	TGCAGCGTTGGGAGCACAGGGCTTAATGAAAAACTGTTTTTT
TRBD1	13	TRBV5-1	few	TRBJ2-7	CASSWTGERGQYF	TGCGCCAGCAGCTGGACAGGGGAGCGGGGGCAGTACTTC
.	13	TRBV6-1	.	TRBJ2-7	CATGVAPHYEQYF	TGTGCCACTGGAGTGGCGCCCCACTACGAGCAGTACTTC
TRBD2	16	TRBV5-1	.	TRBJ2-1	CASSFLAGGLENEQFF	TGCGCCAGCAGCTTCCTAGCGGGGGGCCTTGAAAATGAGCAGTTCTTC
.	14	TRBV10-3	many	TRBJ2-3	CAISGTQGTDTQYF	TGTGCCATCAGTGGTACCCAGGGGACAGATACGCAGTATTTT
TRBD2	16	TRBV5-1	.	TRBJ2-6	CASSFGGGAGANVLTF	TGCGCCAGCAGCTTCGGCGGGGGGGCCGGGGCCAACGTCCTGACTTTC
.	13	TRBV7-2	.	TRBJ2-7	CASSLPPSYEQYF	TGTGCCAGCAGCCTACCCCCATCCTACGAGCAGTACTTC
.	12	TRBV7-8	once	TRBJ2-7	CASSLPSYEQYF	TGTGCCAGCAGCCTCCCCTCCTACGAGCAGTACTTC
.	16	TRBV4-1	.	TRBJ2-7	CASSQSGTGGVYEQYF	TGCGCCAGCAGCCAGTCTGGGACTGGCGGGGTCTACGAGCAGTACTTC
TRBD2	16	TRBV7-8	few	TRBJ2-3	CASTQSQLAVTDTQYF	TGTGCCAGCACCCAAAGCCAGCTAGCGGTCACAGATACGCAGTATTTT
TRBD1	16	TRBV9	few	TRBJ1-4	CASSRQGGATNEKLFF	TGTGCCAGCTCTCGACAGGGTGGTGCAACTAATGAAAAACTGTTTTTT
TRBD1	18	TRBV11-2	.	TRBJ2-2	CASSSVPGQGARTGELFF	TGTGCCAGCAGCTCCGTCCCGGGACAGGGGGCGCGCACCGGGGAGCTGTTTTTT
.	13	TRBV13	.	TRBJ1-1	CASSHGRATEAFF	TGTGCCAGCAGCCATGGGAGGGCCACTGAGGCTTTCTTT
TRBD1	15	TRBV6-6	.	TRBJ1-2	CASSTPGGPGYGYTF	TGTGCCAGCAGTACCCCAGGGGGGCCCGGCTATGGCTACACCTTC
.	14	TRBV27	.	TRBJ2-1	CASSLGGIPNEQFF	TGTGCCAGCAGTTTAGGAGGGATCCCCAATGAGCAGTTCTTC
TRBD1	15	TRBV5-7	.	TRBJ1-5	CASSSDRVSNQPQHF	TGTGCCAGCAGCTCCGACAGGGTTAGCAATCAGCCCCAGCATTTT
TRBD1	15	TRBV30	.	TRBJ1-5	CAWSAGQGLNQPQHF	TGTGCCTGGAGTGCGGGACAGGGCTTAAATCAGCCCCAGCATTTT
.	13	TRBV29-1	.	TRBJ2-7	CSVVGTTAREQYF	TGCAGCGTTGTGGGCACCACGGCTCGGGAGCAGTACTTC
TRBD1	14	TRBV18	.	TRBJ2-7	CASSPPTGVDEQYF	TGTGCCAGCTCACCGCCGACAGGGGTCGACGAGCAGTACTTC
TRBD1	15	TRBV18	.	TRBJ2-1	CASRRTGQGSDEQFF	TGTGCCAGCCGAAGAACGGGACAGGGTTCGGATGAGCAGTTCTTC
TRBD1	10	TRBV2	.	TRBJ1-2	CASTTGVYTF	TGTGCCAGCACCACAGGGGTCTACACCTTC
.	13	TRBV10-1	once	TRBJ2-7	CASSLGTGYEQYF	TGCGCCAGCAGCCTCGGGACTGGCTACGAGCAGTACTTC
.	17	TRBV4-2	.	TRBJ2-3	CASSQGGLDRGTDTQYF	TGTGCCAGCAGCCAGGGGGGGCTGGACAGGGGCACAGATACGCAGTATTTT
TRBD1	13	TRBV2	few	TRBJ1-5	CASSVLGDRVPHF	TGTGCCAGCAGTGTGCTAGGGGACAGGGTCCCGCATTTT
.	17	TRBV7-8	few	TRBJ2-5	CASSTKWGGPSQETQYF	TGTGCCAGCAGCACTAAATGGGGGGGGCCTTCCCAAGAGACCCAGTACTTC
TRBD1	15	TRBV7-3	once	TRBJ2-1	CASSPTGAQGDEQFF	TGTGCCAGCAGCCCGACAGGGGCGCAGGGAGATGAGCAGTTCTTC